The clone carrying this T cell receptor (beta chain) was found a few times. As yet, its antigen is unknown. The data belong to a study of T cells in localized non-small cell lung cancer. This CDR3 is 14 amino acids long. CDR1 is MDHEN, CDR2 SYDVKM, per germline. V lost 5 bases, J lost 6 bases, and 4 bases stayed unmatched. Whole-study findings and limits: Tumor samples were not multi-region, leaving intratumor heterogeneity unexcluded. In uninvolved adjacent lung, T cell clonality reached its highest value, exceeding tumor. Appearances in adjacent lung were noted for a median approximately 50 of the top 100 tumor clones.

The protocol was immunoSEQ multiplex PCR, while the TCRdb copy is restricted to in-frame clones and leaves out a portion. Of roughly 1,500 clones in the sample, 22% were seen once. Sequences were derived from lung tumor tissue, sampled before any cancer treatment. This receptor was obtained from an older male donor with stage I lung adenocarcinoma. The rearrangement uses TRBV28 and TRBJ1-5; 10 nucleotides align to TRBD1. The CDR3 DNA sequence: TGTGCCAGCAGTGCCGGGACAGGGGTTCAGCCCCAGCATTTT. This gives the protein CASSAGTGVQPQHF.